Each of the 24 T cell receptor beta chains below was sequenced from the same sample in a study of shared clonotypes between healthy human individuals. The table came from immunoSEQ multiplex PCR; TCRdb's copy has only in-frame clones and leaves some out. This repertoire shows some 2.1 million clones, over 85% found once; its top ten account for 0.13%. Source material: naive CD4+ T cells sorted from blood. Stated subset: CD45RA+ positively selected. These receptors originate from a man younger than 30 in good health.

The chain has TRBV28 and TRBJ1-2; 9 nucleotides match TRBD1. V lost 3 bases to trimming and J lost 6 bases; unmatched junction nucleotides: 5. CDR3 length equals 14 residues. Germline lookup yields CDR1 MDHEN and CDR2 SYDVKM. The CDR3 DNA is TGTGCCAGCAGTTTGCGACAGGGGGGGAATGGCTACACCTTC. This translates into CASSLRQGGNGYTF.

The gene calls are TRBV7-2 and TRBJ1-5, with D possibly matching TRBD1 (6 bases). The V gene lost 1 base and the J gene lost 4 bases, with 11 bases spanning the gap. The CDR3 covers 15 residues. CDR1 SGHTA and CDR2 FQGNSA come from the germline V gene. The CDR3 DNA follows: TGTGCCAGCAGCTTAGACGGGGGGGCGAATCAGCCCCAGCATTTT. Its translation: CASSLDGGANQPQHF.

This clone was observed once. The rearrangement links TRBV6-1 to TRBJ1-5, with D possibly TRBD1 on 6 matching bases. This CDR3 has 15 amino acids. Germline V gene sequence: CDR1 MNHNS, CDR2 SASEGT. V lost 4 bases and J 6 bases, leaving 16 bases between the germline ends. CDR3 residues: CASSGRSGEGQPQHF. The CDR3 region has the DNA TGTGCCAGCAGTGGGCGTTCAGGGGAGGGTCAGCCCCAGCATTTT.

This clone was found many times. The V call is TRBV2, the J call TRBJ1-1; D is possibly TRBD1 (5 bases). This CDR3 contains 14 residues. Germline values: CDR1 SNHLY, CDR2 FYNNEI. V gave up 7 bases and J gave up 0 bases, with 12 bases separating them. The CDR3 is CASNVRAMNTEAFF. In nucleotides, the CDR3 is TGTGCCAGCAATGTCAGGGCCATGAACACTGAAGCTTTCTTT.

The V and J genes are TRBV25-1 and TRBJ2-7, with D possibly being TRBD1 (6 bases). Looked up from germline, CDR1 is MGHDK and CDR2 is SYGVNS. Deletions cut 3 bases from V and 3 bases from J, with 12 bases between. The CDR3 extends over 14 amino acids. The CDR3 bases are TGTGCCAGCAGTGAGTCAGGGGCGGGCTACGAGCAGTACTTC. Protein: CASSESGAGYEQYF.

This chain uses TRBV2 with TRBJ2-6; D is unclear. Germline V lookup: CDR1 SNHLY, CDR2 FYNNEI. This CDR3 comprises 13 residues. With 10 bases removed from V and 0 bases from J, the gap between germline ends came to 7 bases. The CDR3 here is CATSDSGANVLTF. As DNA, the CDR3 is TGTGCCACTTCCGACTCTGGGGCCAACGTCCTGACTTTC.

The DNA of the CDR3 is TGTGCCAGCAGCTTGATGACTAGCGGGAGCTCCTACGAGCAGTACTTC. It codes for CASSLMTSGSSYEQYF. This sequence joins TRBV5-6 and TRBJ2-7; 12 bases line up with TRBD2. Per germline, CDR1 SGHDT and CDR2 YYEEEE. The CDR3 sequence is 16 residues long. J gave up 0 bases and V 1 base, and 2 bases lay outside the gene matches.

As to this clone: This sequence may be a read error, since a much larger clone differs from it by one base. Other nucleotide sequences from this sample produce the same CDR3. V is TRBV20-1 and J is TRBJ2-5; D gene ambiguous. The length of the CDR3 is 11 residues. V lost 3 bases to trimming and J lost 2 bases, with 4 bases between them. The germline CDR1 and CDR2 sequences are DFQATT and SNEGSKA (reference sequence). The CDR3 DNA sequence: TGCAGTGCTAGGCCACAAGAGACCCAGTACTTC. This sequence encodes CSARPQETQYF.

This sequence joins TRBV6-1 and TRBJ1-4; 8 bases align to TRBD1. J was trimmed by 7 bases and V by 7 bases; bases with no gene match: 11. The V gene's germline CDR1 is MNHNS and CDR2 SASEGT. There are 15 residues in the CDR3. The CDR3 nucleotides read TGTGCCAGCAATATCGGACAGGGAGTACGTGAAAAACTGTTTTTT. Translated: CASNIGQGVREKLFF.

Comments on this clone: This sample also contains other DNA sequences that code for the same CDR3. The CDR3 reads CASSLGDRSSLGYF. In DNA, the CDR3 is TGCGCCAGCAGCTTGGGGGACAGGTCCTCTCTAGGGTACTTC. V gene TRBV5-1 combines with J gene TRBJ2-7; 8 nucleotides align to TRBD1. The CDR3 is made up of 14 amino acids. The V and J ends lost 0 bases and 12 bases, in that order; junction bases with no gene match: 11. Germline lookup yields CDR1 SGHRS and CDR2 YFSETQ. Together with reference TRBV5-1 and TRBJ2-7, the CDR3 gives the full variable domain: KAGVTQTPRYLIKTRGQQVTLSCSPISGHRSVSWYQQTPGQGLQFLFEYFSETQRNKGNFPGRFSGRQFSNSRSEMNVSTLELGDSALYLCASSLGDRSSLGYFGPGTRLTVT.

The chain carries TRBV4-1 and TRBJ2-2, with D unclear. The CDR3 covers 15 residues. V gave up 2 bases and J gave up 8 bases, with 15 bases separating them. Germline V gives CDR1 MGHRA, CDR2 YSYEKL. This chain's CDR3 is CASSQPPRTVGELFF. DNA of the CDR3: TGCGCCAGCAGCCAACCGCCCCGTACAGTGGGGGAGCTGTTTTTT.

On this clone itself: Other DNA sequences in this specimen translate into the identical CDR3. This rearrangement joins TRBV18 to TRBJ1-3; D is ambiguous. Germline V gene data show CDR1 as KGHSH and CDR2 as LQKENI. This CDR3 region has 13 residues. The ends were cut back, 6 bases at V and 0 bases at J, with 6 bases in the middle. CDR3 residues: CASSPLSGNTIYF. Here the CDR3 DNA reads TGTGCCAGCTCGCCTCTCTCTGGAAACACCATATATTTT. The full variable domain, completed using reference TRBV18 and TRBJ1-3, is NAGVMQNPRHLVRRRGQEARLRCSPMKGHSHVYWYRQLPEEGLKFMVYLQKENIIDESGMPKERFSAEFPKEGPSILRIQQVVRGDSAAYFCASSPLSGNTIYFGEGSWLTVV.

CDR3 in amino acids: CAWRPTSLVGGTQYF. CDR3 nucleotides: TGTGCCTGGAGGCCCACTAGCTTGGTGGGGGGTACGCAGTATTTT. The chain couples TRBV30 to TRBJ2-3, with a weak D call TRBD2 (6 bases). Germline lookup yields CDR1 GTSNPN and CDR2 SVGIG (reference sequence). V was shortened by 3 bases and J by 8 bases, with 21 bases between the two germline ends. This CDR3 is built from 15 residues.

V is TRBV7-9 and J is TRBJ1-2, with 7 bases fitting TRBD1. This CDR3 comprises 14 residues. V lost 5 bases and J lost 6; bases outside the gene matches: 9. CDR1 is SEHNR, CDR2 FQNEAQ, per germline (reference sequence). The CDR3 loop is CASSPQVGGHGYTF. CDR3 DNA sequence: TGTGCCAGCAGCCCTCAGGTAGGGGGCCATGGCTACACCTTC. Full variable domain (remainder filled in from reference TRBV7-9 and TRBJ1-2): DTGVSQNPRHKITKRGQNVTFRCDPISEHNRLYWYRQTLGQGPEFLTYFQNEAQLEKSRLLSDRFSAERPKGSFSTLEIQRTEQGDSAMYLCASSPQVGGHGYTFGSGTRLTVV.

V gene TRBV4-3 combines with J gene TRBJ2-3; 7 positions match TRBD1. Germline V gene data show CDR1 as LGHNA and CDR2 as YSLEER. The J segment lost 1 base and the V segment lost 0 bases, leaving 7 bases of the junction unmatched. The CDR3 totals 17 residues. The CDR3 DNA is TGCGCCAGCAGCCAAGATCACAGGGGCCCCCGCACAGATACGCAGTATTTT. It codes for CASSQDHRGPRTDTQYF.

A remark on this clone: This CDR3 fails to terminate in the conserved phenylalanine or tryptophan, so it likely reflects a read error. CDR3 sequence (DNA): TGTGCCAGCAGGCAGGATCCGGGACAGTCGAAAGGGGGCTACACCCTC. It yields the protein CASRQDPGQSKGGYTL. This chain uses TRBV7-9 with TRBJ1-2; TRBD1 agrees at 7 bases. This CDR3 spans 16 amino acids. Germline CDR1 reads SEHNR; CDR2 reads FQNEAQ (reference sequence). V was pared by 6 bases and J by 8 bases, with 18 bases of the junction left unmatched.

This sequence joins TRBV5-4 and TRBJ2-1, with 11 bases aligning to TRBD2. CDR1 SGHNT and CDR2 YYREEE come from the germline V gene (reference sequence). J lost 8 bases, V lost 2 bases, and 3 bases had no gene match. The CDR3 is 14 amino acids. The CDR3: CASSFSGGADEQFF. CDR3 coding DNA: TGTGCCAGCAGCTTTAGCGGGGGGGCTGATGAGCAGTTCTTC.

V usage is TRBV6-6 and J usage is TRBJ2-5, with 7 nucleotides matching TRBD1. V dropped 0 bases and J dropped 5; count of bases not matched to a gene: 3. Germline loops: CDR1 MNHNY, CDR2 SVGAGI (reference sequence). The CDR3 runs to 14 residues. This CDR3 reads CASSYSTGWETQYF. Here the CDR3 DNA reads TGTGCCAGCAGTTACTCGACAGGGTGGGAGACCCAGTACTTC.

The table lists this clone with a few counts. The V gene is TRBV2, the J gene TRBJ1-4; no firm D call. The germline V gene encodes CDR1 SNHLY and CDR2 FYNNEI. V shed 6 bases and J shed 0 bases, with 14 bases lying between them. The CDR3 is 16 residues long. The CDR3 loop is CASSRRHSSTNEKLFF. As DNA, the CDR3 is TGTGCCAGCAGCCGGAGGCATAGTTCAACTAATGAAAAACTGTTTTTT.

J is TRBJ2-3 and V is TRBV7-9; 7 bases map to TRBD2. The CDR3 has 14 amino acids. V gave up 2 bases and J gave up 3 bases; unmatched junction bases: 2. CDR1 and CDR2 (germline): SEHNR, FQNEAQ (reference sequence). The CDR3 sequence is CASSLTLATDTQYF. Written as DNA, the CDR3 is TGTGCCAGCAGCTTAACACTAGCGACAGATACGCAGTATTTT.

Here the CDR3 reads CASSDQGTNTEAFF. The CDR3 DNA is TGTGCCAGCAGTGATCAGGGGACGAACACTGAAGCTTTCTTT. The chain has TRBV2 and TRBJ1-1; a possible D gene is TRBD1 (6 bases). CDR1 is SNHLY, CDR2 FYNNEI, per germline. The CDR3 spans 14 residues. Trimming pared 3 bases from V and 1 base from J, leaving 9 bases between.

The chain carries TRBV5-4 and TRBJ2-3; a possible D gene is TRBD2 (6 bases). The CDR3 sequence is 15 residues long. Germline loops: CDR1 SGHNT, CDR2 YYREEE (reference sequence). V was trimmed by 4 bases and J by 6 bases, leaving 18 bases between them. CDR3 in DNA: TGTGCCAGCAGCAAAAGCGGGTCCCGGGGGGATACGCAGTATTTT. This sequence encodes CASSKSGSRGDTQYF.

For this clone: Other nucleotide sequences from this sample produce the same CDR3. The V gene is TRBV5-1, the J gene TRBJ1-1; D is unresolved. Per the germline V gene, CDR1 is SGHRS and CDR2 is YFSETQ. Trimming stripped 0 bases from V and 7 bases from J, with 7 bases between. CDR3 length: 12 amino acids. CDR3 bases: TGCGCCAGCAGCTTGGGTCTGGGTGAAGCTTTCTTT. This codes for CASSLGLGEAFF.

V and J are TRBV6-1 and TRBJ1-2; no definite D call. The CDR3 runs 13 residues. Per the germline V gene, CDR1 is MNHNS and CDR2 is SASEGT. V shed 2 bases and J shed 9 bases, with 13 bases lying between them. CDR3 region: CASSEPRLGSYTF. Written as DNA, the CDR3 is TGTGCCAGCAGTGAACCCCGCCTAGGGAGCTACACCTTC.